This TCR beta chain is from a study of cytomegalovirus exposure and HLA in healthy donors. Clones were read by immunoSEQ multiplex PCR, and TCRdb kept only the in-frame ones, dropping some. This sample has under 400,000 clones; approximately 85% occur once, and the top ten carry roughly 0.88%. Study results and caveats: The authors enumerated under 200 TCR beta chains as linked to cytomegalovirus.

As concerns this clone: What it binds is unknown.

Per germline, CDR1 MNHNS and CDR2 SASEGT. Trimming stripped 10 bases from V and 0 bases from J, with 12 bases between. The CDR3 is made up of 13 amino acids. V is TRBV6-1 and J is TRBJ1-1; D is ambiguous. The sequenced sample consisted of PBMCs. This TCR came from a man younger than 40 in good health and CMV-seronegative. The CDR3 nucleotides are TGTGCCACCCGGGGTCGAATGAACACTGAAGCTTTCTTT. Translation gives CATRGRMNTEAFF.